Listed below are T cell receptor beta chains from one sample, sequenced in a study of cytomegalovirus exposure and HLA in healthy donors. Sequencing used immunoSEQ multiplex PCR; TCRdb keeps in-frame clones, though not all of them. The repertoire includes some 150,000 clones, around 60% of them detected once, and about 7.1% sits in the top ten. Material for sequencing was PBMCs. The receptor source for this set is a woman aged 55-70 years in good health and CMV-seropositive. Both conserved end residues are trimmed from each CDR3.

12	TRBV2	TRBJ2-7	AIQVRGRGYEQY
10	TRBV13	TRBJ2-7	ASSRGGNEQY
14	TRBV6-1	TRBJ2-7	ASSVTSGSPRYEQY
13	TRBV5-1	TRBJ1-1	ASSLGQGGRTEAF
12	TRBV18	TRBJ1-5	ASSGGGSNQPQH
11	TRBV6-1	TRBJ1-2	ASSDRQAGGYT
10	TRBV28	TRBJ2-7	ASSLQGYEQY
13	TRBV2	TRBJ1-6	ASIGTGGGNSPLH
13	TRBV7-3	TRBJ1-2	ASSPGQGGNYGYT
15	TRBV9	TRBJ2-7	ASSVGRIREDNYEQY
12	TRBV28	TRBJ1-4	ASSTGDSWEKLF
11	TRBV28	TRBJ2-7	ASSVYISYEQY
12	TRBV7-9	TRBJ2-5	ASSWTSGSETQY
12	TRBV2	TRBJ2-5	ASSERGIQETQY
13	TRBV27	TRBJ2-1	ASWVAGAQNNEQF
13	TRBV5-4	TRBJ2-1	ASSLLLAGYNEQF
15	TRBV27	TRBJ1-1	ASSGTGTGYGATEAF
14	TRBV5-1	TRBJ2-3	ASTPSGRRSTDTQY
12	TRBV29-1	TRBJ2-2	SVESGRASGELF
13	TRBV7-2	TRBJ2-1	ASSLGASGPPKQF
14	TRBV7-8	TRBJ2-3	ASSLPQSGSLDTQY
12	TRBV7-3	TRBJ2-2	ASSPREYTGELF
9	TRBV28	TRBJ2-5	ASSSQETQY
17	TRBV4-1	TRBJ1-1	ASSQGHLPPDRTEAEAF
13	TRBV28	TRBJ2-7	ASSFPGTSSYEQY
11	TRBV18	TRBJ2-1	ASSPPSVNEQF
13	TRBV5-1	TRBJ2-1	ASTLIAGGGNEQF